Listed below are T cell receptor beta chains from one sample, sequenced in a study of T cells after yellow fever vaccination. TCRdb re-derived calls from the 5' RACE reads in MiXCR, one entry per CDR3 protein. In the table there are about 320,000 distinct CDR3 sequences, around 4.5% of which are singletons. The source was PBMCs, collected 15 days after the yellow fever booster vaccination. Source of these receptors: a man younger than 30 who received the YFV17D yellow fever vaccine. The CDR3 runs from the conserved cysteine through the conserved F or W. D genes are given only for firm matches. Clone size is shown for a subset of rows, as once, few, many or a class of expanded clone.

V,length,D,J,size,CDR3,DNA
TRBV10-3,13,TRBD1,TRBJ2-2,many,CAIGTGNTGELFF,TGTGCCATCGGGACAGGGAACACCGGGGAGCTGTTTTTT
TRBV28,15,-,TRBJ1-5,-,CASSLRVAKNQPQHF,TGTGCCAGCAGTTTAAGGGTAGCGAAGAATCAGCCCCAGCATTTT
TRBV27,15,TRBD2,TRBJ2-2,many,CASSLVGGRTGELFF,TGTGCCAGCAGTTTAGTCGGGGGGAGGACCGGGGAGCTGTTTTTT
TRBV6-2/TRBV6-3,14,TRBD2,TRBJ2-7,many,CASHRDYNSYEQYF,TGTGCCAGCCACCGGGACTACAACTCCTACGAGCAGTACTTC
TRBV7-8,17,TRBD1,TRBJ1-4,-,CASSQRDRGPTNEKLFF,TGTGCCAGCAGCCAAAGGGACAGGGGGCCAACTAATGAAAAACTGTTTTTT
TRBV6-5,19,TRBD2,TRBJ2-6,few,CASSLFPAGVPSGANVLTF,TGTGCCAGCAGCCTCTTCCCAGCGGGGGTTCCCTCTGGGGCCAACGTCCTGACTTTC
TRBV7-3,15,-,TRBJ2-1,many,CASSLYGGSYNEQFF,TGTGCCAGCAGCTTATATGGCGGTTCCTACAATGAGCAGTTCTTC
TRBV4-3,15,-,TRBJ2-2,many,CASSQDRRWAGELFF,TGCGCCAGCAGCCAAGACCGGAGATGGGCCGGGGAGCTGTTTTTT
TRBV7-9,14,TRBD1,TRBJ1-1,-,CASAMGQTNTEAFF,TGTGCCAGCGCCATGGGACAGACAAACACTGAAGCTTTCTTT
TRBV20-1,13,-,TRBJ1-5,-,CSAPGAGSQPQHF,TGCAGTGCCCCGGGGGCAGGGAGTCAGCCCCAGCATTTT
TRBV12-3/TRBV12-4,14,-,TRBJ2-1,many,CASEEQVLVNEQFF,TGTGCCAGCGAAGAACAGGTTTTAGTAAATGAGCAGTTCTTC
TRBV6-2/TRBV6-3,10,-,TRBJ1-2,few,CASSGGLVTF,TGTGCCAGCAGCGGAGGTCTCGTCACCTTC
TRBV12-3/TRBV12-4,16,-,TRBJ1-5,many,CASSLGGRGGNQPQHF,TGTGCCAGCAGTTTAGGGGGGCGAGGCGGCAATCAGCCCCAGCATTTT
TRBV29-1,13,-,TRBJ2-5,-,CSVDTSQGETQYF,TGCAGCGTTGACACTAGCCAGGGTGAGACCCAGTACTTC
TRBV14,17,TRBD2,TRBJ2-3,-,CASSHRTSGLSTDTQYF,TGTGCCAGCAGCCATCGGACTAGCGGGTTAAGCACAGATACGCAGTATTTT
TRBV14,17,TRBD2,TRBJ2-1,many,CASSQESGLAGGDEQFF,TGTGCCAGCAGCCAAGAAAGCGGGCTAGCGGGGGGTGATGAGCAGTTCTTC
TRBV19,14,-,TRBJ2-3,few,CASSISRGADTQYF,TGTGCCAGTAGTATCAGCAGGGGAGCCGATACGCAGTATTTT
TRBV12-3/TRBV12-4,14,-,TRBJ1-5,many,CASSPGQYNQPQHF,TGTGCCAGCAGCCCCGGACAGTACAATCAGCCCCAGCATTTT
TRBV7-2,17,TRBD1,TRBJ1-2,-,CASSSPAGGQGAFGYTF,TGTGCCAGCAGCTCACCTGCGGGGGGACAGGGGGCTTTCGGCTACACCTTC
TRBV5-8,15,-,TRBJ1-5,many,CASSLVTGRDQPQHF,TGTGCCAGCAGCTTGGTTACCGGGAGGGATCAGCCCCAGCATTTT
TRBV12-3/TRBV12-4,15,-,TRBJ2-1,few,CASSLSGGANNEQFF,TGTGCCAGCAGTTTAAGTGGGGGGGCTAACAATGAGCAGTTCTTC
TRBV6-2/TRBV6-3,14,-,TRBJ1-1,few,CASSDVGLNTEAFF,TGTGCCAGCAGTGACGTGGGCCTGAACACTGAAGCTTTCTTT
TRBV12-3/TRBV12-4,16,TRBD1,TRBJ1-5,-,CASSPGTGLGNQPQHF,TGTGCCAGCAGTCCCGGGACAGGGTTGGGCAATCAGCCCCAGCATTTT
TRBV5-4,16,-,TRBJ2-4,-,CASSFGERLAKNIQYF,TGTGCCAGCAGCTTCGGCGAACGTCTAGCCAAAAACATTCAGTACTTC
TRBV10-3,13,-,TRBJ1-2,-,CAISPGRSYGYTF,TGTGCCATCTCACCGGGACGGTCATATGGCTACACCTTC
TRBV12-3/TRBV12-4,14,-,TRBJ1-5,-,CASSLVSIAQPQHF,TGTGCCAGCAGTTTAGTGAGTATAGCTCAGCCCCAGCATTTT
TRBV5-1,16,-,TRBJ2-5,few,CASSLGVRRGQETQYF,TGCGCCAGCAGCCTGGGGGTTCGGCGGGGCCAAGAGACCCAGTACTTC
TRBV7-9,14,-,TRBJ1-1,few,CASSTVVRNTEAFF,TGTGCCAGCAGCACGGTGGTACGGAACACTGAAGCTTTCTTT
TRBV5-5,17,TRBD2,TRBJ2-1,-,CASSLKSPGTTYNEQFF,TGTGCCAGCAGCTTGAAGTCCCCCGGGACTACATACAATGAGCAGTTCTTC
TRBV9,15,-,TRBJ1-2,-,CASSAGPPVRSGYTF,TGTGCCAGCAGCGCGGGCCCTCCAGTACGATCTGGCTACACCTTC
TRBV7-2,12,-,TRBJ2-7,many,CASSAWGYEQYF,TGTGCCAGCAGCGCGTGGGGTTACGAGCAGTACTTC
TRBV11-3,14,-,TRBJ2-2,few,CASSPGLYTGELFF,TGTGCCAGCAGCCCGGGCCTATACACCGGGGAGCTGTTTTTT
TRBV10-3,14,TRBD2,TRBJ2-1,-,CAISGSGGDNEQFF,TGTGCCATCAGTGGTAGCGGGGGGGACAATGAGCAGTTCTTC
TRBV5-5,16,TRBD1,TRBJ1-2,many,CASSVSSRDRNYGYTF,TGTGCCAGCAGCGTTAGTTCGAGGGACAGAAACTATGGCTACACCTTC
TRBV6-1,15,-,TRBJ2-7,many,CASSERGTLTYEQYF,TGTGCCAGCAGTGAAAGAGGGACACTAACCTACGAGCAGTACTTC
TRBV7-9,13,TRBD2,TRBJ2-3,-,CASRTREADTQYF,TGTGCCAGCAGAACCCGGGAGGCAGATACGCAGTATTTT
TRBV4-1,15,TRBD2,TRBJ2-3,-,CASSYGHGRADTQYF,TGCGCCAGCAGCTACGGACATGGGAGGGCAGATACGCAGTATTTT
TRBV11-1,15,TRBD2,TRBJ2-7,-,CASSMGGDIYYEQYF,TGTGCCAGCAGCATGGGAGGGGATATCTACTACGAGCAGTACTTC
TRBV9,11,-,TRBJ2-1,few,CASSAPGEQFF,TGTGCCAGCAGCGCCCCTGGGGAGCAGTTCTTC
TRBV5-1,9,-,TRBJ1-2,-,CASSLFHTF,TGCGCCAGCAGCTTATTCCACACCTTC
TRBV4-3,15,-,TRBJ1-4,few,CASSQGDRRRGKLFF,TGCGCCAGCAGCCAAGGTGACAGGCGGCGGGGGAAACTGTTTTTT
TRBV20-1,15,TRBD1,TRBJ1-6,few,CSASQGTVDNSPLHF,TGCAGTGCTAGCCAGGGGACAGTGGATAATTCACCCCTCCACTTT
TRBV11-2,13,-,TRBJ1-1,-,CASSLDPTTRAFF,TGTGCCAGCAGCTTAGACCCGACTACCAGGGCTTTCTTT
TRBV4-3,15,-,TRBJ1-4,many,CASSQAGRANEKLFF,TGCGCCAGCAGCCAAGCCGGCAGGGCAAATGAAAAACTGTTTTTT
TRBV7-2,14,-,TRBJ2-2,few,CASSLIRNTGELFF,TGTGCCAGCAGCTTAATTAGGAACACCGGGGAGCTGTTTTTT
TRBV5-1,14,TRBD1,TRBJ2-3,-,CASSPDGTDLGQYF,TGCGCCAGCAGCCCGGACGGGACAGACTTGGGGCAGTATTTT
TRBV15,16,TRBD2,TRBJ2-7,-,CATSICLAGRGVEQYF,TGTGCCACCAGCATATGTTTAGCGGGACGGGGAGTAGAGCAGTACTTC
TRBV12-3/TRBV12-4,14,-,TRBJ1-1,few,CASSLAPGPAGAFF,TGTGCCAGCAGTTTAGCCCCGGGACCCGCGGGGGCTTTCTTT
TRBV6-6,14,-,TRBJ2-1,-,CASKEGSSYNEQFF,TGTGCCAGCAAGGAGGGCAGCTCCTACAATGAGCAGTTCTTC
TRBV7-3,16,-,TRBJ2-1,few,CASSTTGTTVNNEQFF,TGTGCCAGCAGCACAACCGGGACAACAGTGAACAATGAGCAGTTCTTC
TRBV5-1,16,TRBD1,TRBJ1-6,-,CASSLVGQGANSPLHF,TGCGCCAGCAGCTTGGTCGGACAGGGGGCCAATTCACCCCTCCACTTT
TRBV5-1,16,-,TRBJ2-5,many,CASRTSPNVPQETQYF,TGCGCCAGCAGAACGTCTCCCAACGTCCCCCAAGAGACCCAGTACTTC
TRBV18,15,-,TRBJ1-4,few,CASSPQRLTNEKLFF,TGTGCCAGCTCACCACAGAGGTTAACTAATGAAAAACTGTTTTTT
TRBV5-1,14,-,TRBJ1-1,many,CASSSTRGDTEAFF,TGCGCCAGCAGCTCCACGAGGGGGGACACTGAAGCTTTCTTT
TRBV11-2,14,-,TRBJ1-1,-,CASSRNPTYTEAFF,TGTGCCAGCAGCCGAAACCCTACATACACTGAAGCTTTCTTT
TRBV6-5,13,TRBD1,TRBJ2-5,-,CASSYDRGETQYF,TGTGCCAGCAGTTACGACAGGGGGGAGACCCAGTACTTC